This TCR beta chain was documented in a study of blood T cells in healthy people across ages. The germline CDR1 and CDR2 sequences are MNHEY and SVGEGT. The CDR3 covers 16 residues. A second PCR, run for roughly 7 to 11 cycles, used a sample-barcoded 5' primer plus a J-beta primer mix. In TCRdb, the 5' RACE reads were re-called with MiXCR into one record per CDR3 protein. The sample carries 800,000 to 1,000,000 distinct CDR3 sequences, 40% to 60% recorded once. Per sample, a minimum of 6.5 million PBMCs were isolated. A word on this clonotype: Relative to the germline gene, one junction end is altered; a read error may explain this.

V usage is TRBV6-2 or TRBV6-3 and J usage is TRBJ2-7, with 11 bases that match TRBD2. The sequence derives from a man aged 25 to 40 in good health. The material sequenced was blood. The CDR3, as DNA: TGTGTCAGCAGTTCACTAGCGGGGGTTCCCTACAATGAGCAGTACTTC. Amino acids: CVSSSLAGVPYNEQYF.